This T cell receptor beta chain appears in the sequencing data of a study of blood T cell repertoires in COVID-19. Germline CDR1 MNHEY, CDR2 SVGAGI. The CDR3 length is 14 residues. V was cut by 0 bases and J by 6 bases, with 9 bases left in between. TCRdb's copy holds only in-frame clones and misses some; the assay was immunoSEQ multiplex PCR. Of about 58,000 clones in the sample, 78% were seen once. The source material was peripheral blood. The TCR was taken from a human donor in a cohort sampled during active COVID-19. V is TRBV6-5 and J is TRBJ1-3; a possible D gene is TRBD1 (5 bases). For the CDR3, the DNA is TGTGCCAGCAGTTACTCGGGGCTCGAAAACACCATATATTTT. Its translation is CASSYSGLENTIYF.